The 26 T cell receptor beta chains listed next were all sequenced from one sample in a study of T cell responses to AZD1222 COVID-19 vaccine. Assay: immunoSEQ multiplex PCR; the TCRdb copy retains only in-frame clones and omits some. The sample records about 55,000 clones, approximately 80% being singletons. Sequenced here: peripheral blood, sampled 28 days after the second AZD1222 dose. All receptors derive from an adult who received the AZD1222 COVID-19 vaccine.

The chain couples TRBV5-1 to TRBJ2-5; D not resolved. V was pared by 4 bases and J by 5 bases, with 9 bases between. Germline V gene lookup returns CDR1 SGHRS and CDR2 YFSETQ. This CDR3 spans 12 amino acids. The CDR3 spells CASSISQETQYF. CDR3 nucleotides: TGCGCCAGCAGCATTTCGCAGGAGACCCAGTACTTC.

The chain joins TRBV27 to TRBJ2-1; the D gene is possibly TRBD2 (7 bases). Germline CDR1 and CDR2: MNHEY and SMNVEV (reference sequence). This CDR3 comprises 15 residues. V dropped 5 bases and J dropped 6 bases, with 17 bases sitting between them. DNA of the CDR3: TGTGCCAGCAGTCCCTTTGAGGGGGGGCGCAATGAGCAGTTCTTC. It specifies CASSPFEGGRNEQFF.

The table lists this clone with a few counts. The rearrangement joins TRBV6-5 to TRBJ2-1; D uncertain. The CDR3 runs to 12 residues. Between the trimmed V and J ends, which lost 6 bases and 7 bases, there was a span of 10 bases. CDR1 and CDR2 from the germline V gene are MNHEY and SVGAGI. The CDR3 sequence is CASSPSRNEQFF. The CDR3 DNA reads TGTGCCAGCAGCCCCTCTAGGAATGAGCAGTTCTTC.

The V call is TRBV10-3, the J call TRBJ1-2; 7 bases are a match to TRBD1. The V gene's germline CDR1 is ENHRY and CDR2 SYGVKD. The CDR3 runs 14 residues. J gave up 8 bases and V 1 base, and 7 bases lay outside the gene matches. The CDR3 DNA reads TGTGCCATCAGTGAGTTTGGCAGGGGGAAAGGCTACACCTTC. Protein: CAISEFGRGKGYTF.

In nucleotides, the CDR3 is TGTGCCATCAATAAGGACAGGTCGAACTATGGCTACACCTTC. Translation: CAINKDRSNYGYTF. The gene calls are TRBV10-3 and TRBJ1-2; 7 nucleotides match TRBD1. CDR1 is ENHRY, CDR2 SYGVKD, per germline. V was pared by 7 bases and J by 2 bases, with 7 bases of the junction left unmatched. There are 14 residues in the CDR3.

This CDR3 reads CASSEVAGGHGEQYF. CDR3 nucleotide sequence: TGTGCCAGCAGTGAGGTTGCGGGAGGCCACGGCGAGCAGTACTTC. The gene calls are TRBV6-2 or TRBV6-3 and TRBJ2-7; TRBD2 aligns across 8 bases. V trimming: 5 bases; J trimming: 6 bases; junction bases outside the gene matches: 12. The CDR3 has 15 residues. Germline V CDR1 and CDR2: MNHEY, SVGEGT.

The genes are TRBV7-2 and TRBJ2-1; tentative D call: TRBD2 (5 bases). The CDR3 sequence is 15 residues long. Germline V gives CDR1 SGHTA, CDR2 FQGNSA. V gave up 5 bases and J gave up 0 bases, with 11 bases separating them. In nucleotides, the CDR3 is TGTGCCAGCAGCCCGCGGGTGCGCTCCTACAATGAGCAGTTCTTC. It codes for CASSPRVRSYNEQFF.

The chain links TRBV4-2 to TRBJ2-3; a weak D match, TRBD2 (6 bases). Per germline, CDR1 LGHNA and CDR2 YNFKEQ. CDR3 length: 16 residues. Trimming stripped 1 base from V and 5 bases from J, with 16 bases between. The CDR3 loop is CASSQGTPLGGDTQYF. Written as DNA, the CDR3 is TGTGCCAGCAGCCAAGGGACACCCCTGGGGGGAGATACGCAGTATTTT.

The rearrangement uses TRBV6-5 and TRBJ1-5, with D tentatively TRBD1 (5 bases). The germline V and J ends were trimmed by 2 bases and 3 bases, with 11 bases remaining between them. The CDR3 spans 15 residues. Per germline, CDR1 MNHEY and CDR2 SVGAGI. CDR3 sequence: CASSYQGGANQPQHF. CDR3 coding DNA: TGTGCCAGCAGTTACCAGGGAGGCGCCAATCAGCCCCAGCATTTT.

J is TRBJ1-5 and V is TRBV6-4; no firm D call. Deletions cut 3 bases from V and 9 bases from J, with 9 bases between. The CDR3 covers 12 residues. Germline V gene data show CDR1 as MRHNA and CDR2 as SNTAGT. CDR3 nucleotide sequence: TGTGCCAGCAGTGAGCACCTCCGGCCCCAGCATTTT. Protein product: CASSEHLRPQHF.

V is TRBV10-2 and J is TRBJ2-2; TRBD1 is a possible D gene (6 bases). Germline values: CDR1 WSHSY, CDR2 SAAADI. The CDR3 spans 14 residues. Trimming stripped 7 bases from V and 0 bases from J, with 9 bases between. This CDR3 reads CASKRQANTGELFF. CDR3 DNA sequence: TGCGCCAGCAAGAGACAGGCGAACACCGGGGAGCTGTTTTTT.

The genes are TRBV6-5 and TRBJ2-1; 10 nucleotides line up with TRBD1. Per the germline V gene, CDR1 is MNHEY and CDR2 is SVGAGI. This CDR3 region has 13 residues. Losses at the gene ends were 7 bases for V and 10 bases for J; bases not matched to a gene: 7. CDR3 sequence: CASNRQGAGEQFF. The CDR3 DNA is TGTGCCAGCAATAGACAGGGGGCAGGCGAGCAGTTCTTC.

The rearrangement joins TRBV5-6 to TRBJ1-6, with TRBD1 matching over 11 bases. This CDR3 is 15 amino acids long. Germline V gene sequence: CDR1 SGHDT, CDR2 YYEEEE. The ends lost 3 bases at V and 10 bases at J; junction bases unmatched: 6. CDR3 in DNA: TGTGCCAGCAGCTGGACAGGGGGCGCAGAATCACCCCTCCACTTT. Its protein product is CASSWTGGAESPLHF.

The chain employs TRBV18 and TRBJ1-4; D is undetermined. The CDR3 length is 14 residues. V gave up 1 base and J gave up 5 bases, with 8 bases separating them. Germline V CDR1 and CDR2: KGHSH, LQKENI. The CDR3 loop reads CASSPQGINEKLFF. The CDR3 bases are TGTGCCAGCTCACCACAGGGTATCAATGAAAAACTGTTTTTT.

The chain combines TRBV6-1 with TRBJ2-7; 8 bases agree with TRBD2. Germline loops: CDR1 MNHNS, CDR2 SASEGT. The CDR3 extends over 17 amino acids. V was pared by 4 bases and J by 2 bases, with 13 bases of the junction left unmatched. CDR3 in DNA: TGTGCCAGCAGTGCTCCTTGGGGGCGGGGGGTAACCTACGAGCAGTACGTC. Its protein product is CASSAPWGRGVTYEQYV.

The CDR3 nucleotides are TGTGCCATCAGTACAGGGGAATGGGGAGGCTACACCTTC. Its translation: CAISTGEWGGYTF. V is TRBV10-3 and J is TRBJ1-2; TRBD1 matches at 7 bases. The CDR3 covers 13 residues. Germline assignment: CDR1 ENHRY and CDR2 SYGVKD. Unmatched junction bases numbered 8, after V lost 5 bases and J lost 8 bases.

This chain joins TRBV28 and TRBJ1-2, with D unclear. This CDR3 is 13 amino acids long. The V and J ends lost 7 bases and 4 bases respectively, with 13 bases between them. Germline assignment: CDR1 MDHEN and CDR2 SYDVKM. CDR3 in amino acids: CASTVGSSYGYTF. Here the CDR3 DNA reads TGTGCCAGCACTGTAGGCAGCTCCTATGGCTACACCTTC.

CDR3 amino acids: CAIRGQGNTGELFF. DNA for the CDR3: TGTGCCATCAGGGGACAGGGCAACACCGGGGAGCTGTTTTTT. The gene calls are TRBV10-3 and TRBJ2-2; 9 bases map to TRBD1. With 6 bases clipped from V and 2 bases from J, the junction kept 1 base outside the gene matches. CDR1 is ENHRY and CDR2 is SYGVKD in the germline V gene. This CDR3 comprises 14 residues.

The chain links TRBV5-5 to TRBJ1-1; D not certain. Deletions cut 1 base from V and 1 base from J, with 5 bases between. The CDR3 loop spans 13 amino acids. Germline CDR1 and CDR2: SGHKS and YYEKEE (reference sequence). Here the CDR3 reads CASSLRGNTEAFF. CDR3 nucleotides: TGTGCCAGCAGCTTGAGAGGGAACACTGAAGCTTTCTTT.

The chain links TRBV7-9 to TRBJ1-2; D not resolved. Germline V gene lookup returns CDR1 SEHNR and CDR2 FQNEAQ (reference sequence). V lost 6 bases and J lost 6, with 17 bases in between. CDR3 length equals 14 residues. The DNA of the CDR3 is TGTGCCAGCAGGACCTTGGGCCGCGAAGATGGCTACACCTTC. This codes for CASRTLGREDGYTF. Based on the CDR3 plus reference TRBV7-9 and TRBJ1-2, the full variable domain is DTGVSQNPRHKITKRGQNVTFRCDPISEHNRLYWYRQTLGQGPEFLTYFQNEAQLEKSRLLSDRFSAERPKGSFSTLEIQRTEQGDSAMYLCASRTLGREDGYTFGSGTRLTVV.

This chain uses TRBV14 with TRBJ2-5; 10 bases line up with TRBD1. Germline V CDR1 and CDR2: SGHDN, FVKESK. Germline trimming cut 3 bases from V and 4 bases from J; bases unmatched to any gene: 5. This CDR3 has 15 amino acids. CDR3 sequence: CASSQGQGYGETQYF. As DNA, the CDR3 is TGTGCCAGCAGCCAGGGACAGGGGTATGGAGAGACCCAGTACTTC.

In this sample, this clone turned up once. The chain uses TRBV2 and TRBJ1-6; unclear D gene. Trimming stripped 2 bases from V and 8 bases from J, with 13 bases between. The CDR3 has 15 amino acids. Germline V gene lookup returns CDR1 SNHLY and CDR2 FYNNEI. CDR3 bases: TGTGCCAGCAGTGAACAGTCGGTCGCCGATTCACCCCTCCACTTT. It translates to CASSEQSVADSPLHF.

The genes are TRBV7-2 and TRBJ1-2; a weak D match, TRBD1 (6 bases). The CDR3 totals 14 residues. The ends were cut back, 5 bases at V and 4 bases at J, with 14 bases in the middle. Germline lookup yields CDR1 SGHTA and CDR2 FQGNSA. CDR3 residues: CASSTQDRVYGYTF. CDR3 nucleotide sequence: TGTGCCAGCAGCACCCAGGACAGAGTCTATGGCTACACCTTC.

The chain employs TRBV19 and TRBJ2-2; 14 bases line up with TRBD2. V trimming: 5 bases; J trimming: 5 bases; junction bases outside the gene matches: 7. CDR1 and CDR2 from the germline V gene are LNHDA and SQIVND (reference sequence). The CDR3 totals 17 residues. The CDR3 loop is CASSFGLAGGETGELFF. CDR3 sequence (DNA): TGTGCCAGTAGTTTTGGACTAGCGGGGGGCGAAACCGGGGAGCTGTTTTTT.

V usage is TRBV20-1 and J usage is TRBJ2-7; perhaps TRBD1 as D (6 bases). Trimming left V 3 bases short and J 3 bases short, with 15 bases between. The CDR3 runs to 14 residues. CDR1 and CDR2 from the germline V gene are DFQATT and SNEGSKA (reference sequence). CDR3 residues: CSASQGQRYYEQYF. CDR3 DNA: TGCAGTGCTAGTCAGGGACAAAGATACTACGAGCAGTACTTC.

This sequence joins TRBV9 and TRBJ1-3; the match to TRBD1 covers 8 bases. Germline-derived CDR1 and CDR2 are SGDLS and YYNGEE. The CDR3 runs to 17 residues. V dropped 0 bases and J dropped 3; count of bases not matched to a gene: 8. As DNA, the CDR3 is TGTGCCAGCAGCGTAGGAGGACAGGGAGGGGTTGGAAACACCATATATTTT. This translates into CASSVGGQGGVGNTIYF.